This T cell receptor beta chain was documented in a study of Ad26.COV2.S vaccination and SARS-CoV-2 variants (dated by TCRdb to about 2021). As for the study more broadly: Vaccine-arm donors were drawn from COV1001, a multicentre, randomized, double-blind, placebo-controlled phase I-IIa trial of Ad26.COV2.S in healthy adults. Dosing of Ad26.COV2.S was intramuscular, at either 5x10^10 or 1x10^11 viral particles, delivered as one shot or as two shots spaced 56 days apart. The specificity and breadth of SARS-CoV-2-reactive T cell receptors after Ad26.COV2.S vaccination were assessed by TCRbeta repertoire sequencing. A total of approximately 32 samples were included in the TCR-sequenced set, comprising approximately 20 Ad26.COV2.S vaccine recipients, 5 placebo recipients and 8 SARS-CoV-2 convalescent individuals. Trial participants were randomized into five groups of five, in which low-dose or high-dose Ad26.COV2.S was given once or twice, or placebo was given on both occasions. Investigators remained blinded to trial group allocation during experiments and outcome assessment.

The CDR3 has 15 amino acids, counting the end cysteine and phenylalanine. Only the CDR3 region is kept as DNA, spanning 45 bases read in frame from base 1. CDR1 LNHDA and CDR2 SQIVND are derived from the germline V gene (reference sequence). Trimming takes 3 bases off V and 1 base off J; junction bases not matched to a gene: 3. The immunoSEQ Assay was used to sequence TCRbeta CDR3 regions. After extraction, genomic DNA underwent amplification by bias-controlled multiplex PCR, followed by high-throughput sequencing. For the original study's pipeline: To quantify the absolute abundance of each unique TCRbeta CDR3 region, sequences were collapsed and filtered. T cell fraction was estimated by normalization of TCRbeta template counts to usable DNA, with usable DNA being measured through amplification of reference genes present in all nucleated cells. Repertoire TCRs were annotated as SARS-CoV-2-specific when V gene, CDR3 amino acid sequence and J gene were exactly matched to a known reactive TCR set. MIRA supplied the reference SARS-CoV-2 TCR set, which was filtered for enrichment in COVID-19-positive ImmuneCODE repertoires so that public or cross-reactive TCRs were removed. Using the MIRA antigens, annotated TCRs were further analysed by specific ORF or by position within an ORF. Breadth was defined as the number of annotated unique rearrangements divided by the total number of unique productive rearrangements, and depth was defined as the summed frequency of the annotated unique rearrangements. Two-sided Wilcoxon rank-sum tests were applied when comparing TCR breadth between groups. TCRdb's version of the immuneACCESS table is confined to in-frame rearrangements and falls short of the full clone set. An unresolved V gene accounts for under half of the shortfall where checked; the remainder is of unknown origin. The V and J calls and clone size were taken over from that table, and D and trimming were inferred from the DNA. Across this sample there are 200,000 to 250,000 clones, with approximately 88% seen only once. The ten largest clones represent approximately 12% of the sample.

Overall results and qualifications from the work: Comparable non-spike TCR breadth was observed between vaccine and placebo recipients, consistent with only spike being contained in the vaccine. The study lacked the statistical power to compare responses across vaccine doses or regimens. Ad26.COV2.S recipients had higher spike-specific TCR breadth than placebo recipients (P = 0.0014). After vaccination, spike-specific CD8+ and CD4+ T cell responses were reported to show substantial breadth. The authors noted that total T cell responses may have been underestimated by the TCR breadth and depth analyses.

On this clone itself: Its antigen remains unidentified. One base away there is no much larger clone; base qualities are not given.

The treatment or condition label, read with the paper, signifies: around 19 received Ad26.COV2.S at low or high dose, single or two shots; about 5 received placebo; per-sample allocation not given. For vaccine and placebo recipients, the sequenced repertoires came from samples collected on day 63 after the first injection. In Cohort 1b, around 23 adults aged 18-55 years were enrolled at a single site in Boston, USA, between 29 July and 7 August 2020. Ad26.COV2.S consisted of a replication-incompetent adenovirus type 26 vector by which a prefusion-stabilized SARS-CoV-2 spike protein from the original Wuhan strain was expressed.

The clonotype originates from a person between 18 and 59 years old who received the Ad26.COV2.S COVID-19 vaccine or a placebo. The starting material was peripheral blood, obtained in a trial of Ad26.COV2.S vaccine versus placebo. The receptor chain draws on TRBV19 and TRBJ2-1, and TRBD2 matches 7 of the central bases. DNA sequence: TGTGCCAGTAGTATTGGGAGGGAATCCTACAATGAGCAGTTCTTC. Its protein product is CASSIGRESYNEQFF.